This entry features one T cell receptor (beta chain) sequence. Antigen unknown. The data are from a study of T cell repertoires in cytomegalovirus infection. Turning to the study itself: Indications came from public TCR beta signatures; they pointed to CMV infection and to a matching HLA type.

Whole-study results and caveats: Totalled public TCR beta family frequency picked out people who carried CMV plus the relevant HLA. Dominant in the ex vivo response were TCR beta clonotypes restricted by HLA-C and specific for CMV.

TCRdb re-derived calls from the reads in MiXCR, one entry per CDR3 protein. The data contain 200,000 or so distinct CDR3 sequences, approximately 28% of them seen just once; the ten biggest clones take up 31%. This CDR3 has 14 residues. The V gene lost 6 bases and the J gene lost 4 bases, with 13 bases spanning the gap. Germline-derived CDR1 and CDR2 are MNHNY and SVGAGI (reference sequence). Sequencing was done on a sample of PBMCs. The V call is TRBV6-6, the J call TRBJ1-5; perhaps TRBD1 as D (5 bases). This TCR came from a human donor in good health (CMV status not recorded). Some clones in this sample may be carry-over from other donors' samples. The CDR3 sequence: CASSLMGGNQPQHF. The CDR3 nucleotides are TGTGCCAGCAGCCTCATGGGGGGGAATCAGCCCCAGCATTTT.